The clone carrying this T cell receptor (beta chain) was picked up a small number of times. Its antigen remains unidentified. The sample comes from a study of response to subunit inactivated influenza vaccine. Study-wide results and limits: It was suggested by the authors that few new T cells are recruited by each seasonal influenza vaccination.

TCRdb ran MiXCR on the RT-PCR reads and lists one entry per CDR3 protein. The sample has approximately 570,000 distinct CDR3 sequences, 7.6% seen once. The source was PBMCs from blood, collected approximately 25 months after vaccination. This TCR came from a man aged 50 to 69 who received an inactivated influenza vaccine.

The CDR3 is CASSDGQADTQYF. The CDR3 DNA follows: TGCGCCAGCAGCGACGGACAGGCGGATACGCAGTATTTT. The chain has TRBV5-1 and TRBJ2-3; TRBD1 agrees at 7 bases. The CDR3 contains 13 residues. The junction had 5 bases not matched to a gene; V was cut back by 4 bases and J by 6 bases. Per germline, CDR1 SGHRS and CDR2 YFSETQ.